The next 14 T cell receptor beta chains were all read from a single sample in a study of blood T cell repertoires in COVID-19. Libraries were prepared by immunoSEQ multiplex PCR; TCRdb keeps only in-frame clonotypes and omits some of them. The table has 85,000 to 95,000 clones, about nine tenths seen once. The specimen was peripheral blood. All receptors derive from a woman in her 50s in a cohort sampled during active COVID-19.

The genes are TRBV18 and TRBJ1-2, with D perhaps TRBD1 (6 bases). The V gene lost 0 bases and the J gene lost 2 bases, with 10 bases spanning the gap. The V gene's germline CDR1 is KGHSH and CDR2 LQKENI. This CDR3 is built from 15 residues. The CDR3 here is CASSPPGRGNYGYTF. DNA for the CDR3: TGTGCCAGCTCACCACCTGGCAGGGGAAACTATGGCTACACCTTC.

The CDR3 region is CASAGVSSYNEQFF. CDR3 nucleotide sequence: TGTGCCTCGGCGGGAGTCAGCTCCTACAATGAGCAGTTCTTC. The chain employs TRBV10-3 and TRBJ2-1, with 7 positions matching TRBD2. The CDR3 sequence is 14 residues long. From germline, CDR1 is ENHRY and CDR2 SYGVKD. Unmatched junction bases numbered 7, after V lost 11 bases and J lost 0 bases.

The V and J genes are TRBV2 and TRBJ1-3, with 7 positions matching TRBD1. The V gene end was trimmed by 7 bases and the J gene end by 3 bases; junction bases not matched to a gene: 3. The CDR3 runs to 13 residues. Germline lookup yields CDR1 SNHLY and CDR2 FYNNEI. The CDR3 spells CASKGGHGNTIYF. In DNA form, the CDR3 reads TGTGCCAGCAAAGGGGGCCATGGAAACACCATATATTTT.

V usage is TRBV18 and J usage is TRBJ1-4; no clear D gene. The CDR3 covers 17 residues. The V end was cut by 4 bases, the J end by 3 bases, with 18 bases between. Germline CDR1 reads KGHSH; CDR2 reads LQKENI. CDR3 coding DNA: TGTGCCAGCTCACACCCGGAAGGAGGGAGGGCTAATGAAAAACTGTTTTTT. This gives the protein CASSHPEGGRANEKLFF. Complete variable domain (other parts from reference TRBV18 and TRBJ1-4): NAGVMQNPRHLVRRRGQEARLRCSPMKGHSHVYWYRQLPEEGLKFMVYLQKENIIDESGMPKERFSAEFPKEGPSILRIQQVVRGDSAAYFCASSHPEGGRANEKLFFGSGTQLSVL.

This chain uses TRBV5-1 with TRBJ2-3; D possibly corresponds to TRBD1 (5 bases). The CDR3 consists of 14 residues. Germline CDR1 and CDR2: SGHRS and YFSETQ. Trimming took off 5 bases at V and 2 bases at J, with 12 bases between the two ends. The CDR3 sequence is CASRSGLDTDTQYF. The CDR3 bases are TGCGCCAGCAGATCAGGGCTCGACACAGATACGCAGTATTTT.

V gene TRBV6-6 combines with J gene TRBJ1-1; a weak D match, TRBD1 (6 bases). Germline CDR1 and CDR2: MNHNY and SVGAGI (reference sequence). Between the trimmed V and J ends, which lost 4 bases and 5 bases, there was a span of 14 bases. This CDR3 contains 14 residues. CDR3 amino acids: CASSFNRVQTEAFF. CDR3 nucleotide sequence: TGTGCCAGCAGTTTCAACAGGGTCCAAACTGAAGCTTTCTTT.

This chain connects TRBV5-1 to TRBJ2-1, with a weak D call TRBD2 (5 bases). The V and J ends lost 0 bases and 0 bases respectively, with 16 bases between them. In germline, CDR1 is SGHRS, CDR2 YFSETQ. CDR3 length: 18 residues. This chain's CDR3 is CASSLGPPERVSYNEQFF. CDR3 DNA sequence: TGCGCCAGCAGCTTGGGCCCCCCGGAGAGGGTCTCCTACAATGAGCAGTTCTTC. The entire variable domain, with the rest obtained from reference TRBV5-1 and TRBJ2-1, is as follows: KAGVTQTPRYLIKTRGQQVTLSCSPISGHRSVSWYQQTPGQGLQFLFEYFSETQRNKGNFPGRFSGRQFSNSRSEMNVSTLELGDSALYLCASSLGPPERVSYNEQFFGPGTRLTVL.

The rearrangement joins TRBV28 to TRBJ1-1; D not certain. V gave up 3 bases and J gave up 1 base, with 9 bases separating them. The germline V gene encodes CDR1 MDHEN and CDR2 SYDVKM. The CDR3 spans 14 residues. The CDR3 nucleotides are TGTGCCAGCAGTTTGACGCAGGAGAACACTGAAGCTTTCTTT. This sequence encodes CASSLTQENTEAFF.

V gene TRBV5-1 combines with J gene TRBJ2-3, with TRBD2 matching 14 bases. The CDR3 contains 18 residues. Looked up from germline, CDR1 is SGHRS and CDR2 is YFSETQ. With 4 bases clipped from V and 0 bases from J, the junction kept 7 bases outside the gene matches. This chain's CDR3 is CASSPRLAGGPSTDTQYF. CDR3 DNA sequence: TGCGCCAGCAGCCCGAGACTAGCGGGAGGGCCAAGCACAGATACGCAGTATTTT.

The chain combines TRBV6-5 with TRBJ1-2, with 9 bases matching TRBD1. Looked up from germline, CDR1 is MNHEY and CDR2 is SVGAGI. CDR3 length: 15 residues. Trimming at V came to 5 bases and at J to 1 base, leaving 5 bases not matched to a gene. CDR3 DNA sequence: TGTGCCAGCAGTAAAACAGGGGGCCGTAACTATGGCTACACCTTC. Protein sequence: CASSKTGGRNYGYTF.

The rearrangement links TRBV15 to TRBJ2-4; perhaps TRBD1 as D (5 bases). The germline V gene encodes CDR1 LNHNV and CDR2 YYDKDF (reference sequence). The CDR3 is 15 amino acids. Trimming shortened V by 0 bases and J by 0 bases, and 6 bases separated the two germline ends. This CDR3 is CATSRETVAKNIQYF. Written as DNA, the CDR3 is TGTGCCACCAGCAGAGAGACAGTAGCCAAAAACATTCAGTACTTC.

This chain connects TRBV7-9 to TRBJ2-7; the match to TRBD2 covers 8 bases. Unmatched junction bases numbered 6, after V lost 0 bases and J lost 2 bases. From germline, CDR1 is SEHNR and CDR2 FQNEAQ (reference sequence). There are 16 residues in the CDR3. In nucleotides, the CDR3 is TGTGCCAGCAGCTTAGCCCGGCTAGCGGGTGCCTACGAGCAGTACTTC. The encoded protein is CASSLARLAGAYEQYF.

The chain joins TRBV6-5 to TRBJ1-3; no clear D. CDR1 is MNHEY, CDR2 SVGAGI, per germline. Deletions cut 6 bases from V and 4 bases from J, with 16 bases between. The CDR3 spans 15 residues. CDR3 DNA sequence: TGTGCCAGCAGACCTGCTCATGCGGGAGGAAACACCATATATTTT. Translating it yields CASRPAHAGGNTIYF.

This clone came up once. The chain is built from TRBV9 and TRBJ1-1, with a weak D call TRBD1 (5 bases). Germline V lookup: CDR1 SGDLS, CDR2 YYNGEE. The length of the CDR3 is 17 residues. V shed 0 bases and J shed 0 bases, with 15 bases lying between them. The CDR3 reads CASSVDQGLSMNTEAFF. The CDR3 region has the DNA TGTGCCAGCAGCGTAGACCAGGGATTGTCGATGAACACTGAAGCTTTCTTT.